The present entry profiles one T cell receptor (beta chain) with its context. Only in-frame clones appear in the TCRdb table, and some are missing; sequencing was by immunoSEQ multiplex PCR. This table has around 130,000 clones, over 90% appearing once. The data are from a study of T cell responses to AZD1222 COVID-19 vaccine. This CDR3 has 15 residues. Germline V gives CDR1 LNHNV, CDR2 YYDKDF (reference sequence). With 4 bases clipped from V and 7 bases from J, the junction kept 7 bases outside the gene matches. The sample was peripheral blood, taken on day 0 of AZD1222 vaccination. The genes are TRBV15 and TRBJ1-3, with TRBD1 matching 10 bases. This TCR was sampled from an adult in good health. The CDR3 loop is CATSIGQGDTNTIYF. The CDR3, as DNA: TGTGCCACCAGCATAGGACAGGGGGATACGAACACCATATATTTT.